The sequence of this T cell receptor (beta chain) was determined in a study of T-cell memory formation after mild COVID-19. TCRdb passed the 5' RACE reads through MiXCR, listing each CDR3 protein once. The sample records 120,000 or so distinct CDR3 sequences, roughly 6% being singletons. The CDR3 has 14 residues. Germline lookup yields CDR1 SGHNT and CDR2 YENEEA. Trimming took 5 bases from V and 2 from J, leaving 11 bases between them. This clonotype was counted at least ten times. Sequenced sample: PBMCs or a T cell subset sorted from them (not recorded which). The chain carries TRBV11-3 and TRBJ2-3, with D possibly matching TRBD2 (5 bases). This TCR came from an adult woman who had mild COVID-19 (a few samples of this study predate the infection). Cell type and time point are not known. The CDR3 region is CASSPRETTDTQYF. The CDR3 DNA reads TGTGCCAGCAGCCCGAGGGAGACCACAGATACGCAGTATTTT.